This TCR beta chain was documented in a study of cytomegalovirus exposure and HLA in healthy donors. Points from the study as a whole: Reportedly, cytomegalovirus status was diagnosed with high sensitivity and specificity. Rarity held for most TCR sequences, but there were some public TCRs that occurred in many donors. Listed as cytomegalovirus-associated were over 150 TCR beta chains.

Donors were drawn from the approximately 130-subject validation cohort, separate from the approximately 680-subject first cohort. The V end was cut by 4 bases, the J end by 4 bases, with 14 bases between. Germline values: CDR1 SGHRS, CDR2 YFSETQ. The CDR3 loop spans 15 amino acids. Turning to this clone: What it binds is unknown.

Only in-frame clones appear in the TCRdb table, and some are missing; sequencing was by immunoSEQ multiplex PCR. The sample gives 71,000 or so clones, 90% to 95% of which show up once; under 1.5% is in the top ten. The sequencing input was PBMCs. This chain uses TRBV5-1 with TRBJ2-2; a weak D match, TRBD1 (5 bases). The TCR comes from a man aged 18-30 years in good health and CMV-seropositive. In nucleotides, the CDR3 is TGCGCCAGCAGCCTCTACGCCGACAGCACCGGGGAGCTGTTTTTT. Translation: CASSLYADSTGELFF.